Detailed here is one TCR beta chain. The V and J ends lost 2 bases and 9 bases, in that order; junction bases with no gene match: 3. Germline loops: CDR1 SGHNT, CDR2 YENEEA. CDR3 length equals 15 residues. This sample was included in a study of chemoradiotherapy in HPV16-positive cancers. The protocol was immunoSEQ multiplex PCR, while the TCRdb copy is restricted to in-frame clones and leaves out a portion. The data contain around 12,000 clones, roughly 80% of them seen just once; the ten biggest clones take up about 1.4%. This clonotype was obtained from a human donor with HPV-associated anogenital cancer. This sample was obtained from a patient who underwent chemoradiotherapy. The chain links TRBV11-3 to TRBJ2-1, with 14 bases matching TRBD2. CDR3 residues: CASSLRLAGGREQFF. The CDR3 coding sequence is TGTGCCAGCAGCTTAAGACTAGCGGGGGGGCGTGAGCAGTTCTTC.